The 10 T cell receptor beta chains presented below share a single source sample, sequenced in a study of long-term antiretroviral therapy in people with HIV. Assay version v3.0 of immunoSEQ was used, and it was run at survey level. Produced via immunoSEQ multiplex PCR; TCRdb's table is partial and in-frame only. Of 25,000 to 30,000 clones listed, 75% to 90% are singletons. This sample comprised unsorted PBMCs, obtained 3.2 years before starting antiretroviral therapy. The source is a man in his fifties with HIV.

The chain couples TRBV5-6 to TRBJ1-3; D possibly corresponds to TRBD1 (6 bases). CDR3 length: 14 residues. The germline V and J ends were trimmed by 4 bases and 1 base, with 9 bases remaining between them. Germline V gene data show CDR1 as SGHDT and CDR2 as YYEEEE. The CDR3 nucleotides read TGTGCCAGCAGCGCACAGGGATCTGGAAACACCATATATTTT. Residues: CASSAQGSGNTIYF. The complete variable domain, with remaining parts taken from reference TRBV5-6 and TRBJ1-3, reads DAGVTQSPTHLIKTRGQQVTLRCSPKSGHDTVSWYQQALGQGPQFIFQYYEEEERQRGNFPDRFSGHQFPNYSSELNVNALLLGDSALYLCASSAQGSGNTIYFGEGSWLTVV.

This clone is a singleton in its sample. The chain combines TRBV6-1 with TRBJ2-7; 11 bases line up with TRBD2. The CDR3 runs 17 residues. Germline V gives CDR1 MNHNS, CDR2 SASEGT. Germline trimming cut 0 bases from V and 2 bases from J; bases unmatched to any gene: 6. The CDR3 region is CASSEAQTSGGAYEQYF. CDR3 nucleotide sequence: TGTGCCAGCAGTGAAGCCCAAACTAGCGGGGGAGCCTACGAGCAGTACTTC.

J is TRBJ1-2 and V is TRBV5-1; 8 positions agree with TRBD1. Germline-derived CDR1 and CDR2 are SGHRS and YFSETQ. This CDR3 has 15 amino acids. With 5 bases clipped from V and 0 bases from J, the junction kept 6 bases outside the gene matches. DNA of the CDR3: TGCGCCAGCAGATCTACAGGGGGAGCTAACTATGGCTACACCTTC. This gives the protein CASRSTGGANYGYTF.

The chain carries TRBV5-1 and TRBJ2-5; TRBD1 might be the D (6 bases). This CDR3 spans 16 amino acids. V lost 0 bases and J lost 4, with 16 bases in between. Germline CDR1 reads SGHRS; CDR2 reads YFSETQ. CDR3 nucleotide sequence: TGCGCCAGCAGCTTGGCCTGGGGGACACCGGGAGAGACCCAGTACTTC. Residues: CASSLAWGTPGETQYF.

The V and J genes are TRBV28 and TRBJ2-5, with TRBD1 matching 11 bases. The V segment lost 7 bases and the J segment 1 base; nucleotides outside the gene matches: 11. The CDR3 extends over 17 amino acids. Germline V gene lookup returns CDR1 MDHEN and CDR2 SYDVKM. The CDR3 here is CASTADRGHFGQETQYF. DNA for the CDR3: TGTGCCAGCACCGCGGACAGGGGGCATTTTGGCCAAGAGACCCAGTACTTC.

This chain connects TRBV4-1 to TRBJ2-5; D uncertain. The CDR3 contains 18 residues. Between the trimmed V and J ends, which lost 1 base and 2 bases, there was a span of 20 bases. Germline CDR1 reads MGHRA; CDR2 reads YSYEKL. The CDR3 region is CASSQGLFSSAVQETQYF. CDR3 nucleotide sequence: TGCGCCAGCAGCCAAGGCCTTTTCTCTAGTGCGGTTCAAGAGACCCAGTACTTC.

V is TRBV30 and J is TRBJ2-7; D remains ambiguous. Germline lookup yields CDR1 GTSNPN and CDR2 SVGIG (reference sequence). Trimming took off 0 bases at V and 6 bases at J, with 15 bases between the two ends. The CDR3 spans 14 residues. This CDR3 is CAWSVRGPQGEQYF. CDR3 nucleotide sequence: TGTGCCTGGAGTGTACGAGGACCCCAAGGCGAGCAGTACTTC.

V is TRBV7-8 and J is TRBJ1-6; the match to TRBD1 covers 8 bases. V was clipped by 6 bases and J by 13 bases; unmatched bases: 17. CDR3 length equals 16 residues. CDR1 and CDR2 (germline): SGHVS, FQNEAQ. The CDR3 nucleotides are TGTGCCAGCAGTCGACAGGGGTCCAGGGGCCTAGCTCCCCTCCACTTT. Its protein product is CASSRQGSRGLAPLHF. Variable domain in full (rest from reference TRBV7-8 and TRBJ1-6): GAGVSQSPRYKVAKRGQDVALRCDPISGHVSLFWYQQALGQGPEFLTYFQNEAQLDKSGLPSDRFFAERPEGSVSTLKIQRTQQEDSAVYLCASSRQGSRGLAPLHFGNGTRLTVT.

The chain is built from TRBV11-3 and TRBJ2-2; 10 positions agree with TRBD1. The CDR3 spans 15 residues. The V gene end was trimmed by 5 bases and the J gene end by 7 bases; junction bases not matched to a gene: 7. Germline assignment: CDR1 SGHNT and CDR2 YENEEA. The CDR3: CASSRDRGIGGELFF. The CDR3 DNA reads TGTGCCAGCAGCCGGGACAGGGGAATAGGCGGGGAGCTGTTTTTT.

The rearrangement joins TRBV6-5 to TRBJ1-4; D not resolved. Germline V CDR1 and CDR2: MNHEY, SVGAGI. The CDR3 has 15 amino acids. Trimming removed 3 bases at V and 3 bases at J, with 11 bases between. The DNA for the CDR3 is TGTGCCAGCAGTTATTATGGACGGGCTAATGAAAAACTGTTTTTT. Its translation is CASSYYGRANEKLFF.